This T cell receptor beta chain was recovered during a study of T cell changes during pregnancy in multiple sclerosis. The CDR3 sequence is 15 residues long. Per germline, CDR1 MNHEY and CDR2 SVGAGI. V shed 10 bases and J 3 bases; nucleotides not matched to a gene: 12. The data were produced by immunoSEQ multiplex PCR, yet TCRdb's version contains in-frame clones alone and is incomplete. Among 80,000 or so clones listed, roughly nine tenths were seen once. Here the sequenced sample was peripheral blood, taken before pregnancy. This receptor was identified in a female donor with multiple sclerosis, enrolled in a pregnancy study. The chain recombines TRBV6-5 with TRBJ2-7; the match to TRBD2 covers 10 bases. CDR3 protein: CATRTSGRVGYEQYF. The CDR3 DNA follows: TGTGCCACCAGGACTAGCGGCCGAGTGGGCTACGAGCAGTACTTC.